Each of the 19 T cell receptor beta chains below was sequenced from the same sample in a study of blood T cell repertoires in COVID-19. The table came from immunoSEQ multiplex PCR; TCRdb's copy has only in-frame clones and leaves some out. This table holds roughly 86,000 clones, 82% found once. The specimen sequenced was peripheral blood. The receptors come from a human donor in a cohort sampled during active COVID-19.

The chain has TRBV4-1 and TRBJ1-5, with no clear D. V gave up 2 bases and J gave up 9 bases, with 17 bases separating them. Germline V gene sequence: CDR1 MGHRA, CDR2 YSYEKL. This CDR3 is built from 15 residues. The CDR3 bases are TGCGCCAGCAGCCAACTAGAAGGAACGTCAACGCCCCAGCATTTT. The encoded protein is CASSQLEGTSTPQHF.

This chain joins TRBV11-2 and TRBJ2-3; 8 nucleotides line up with TRBD2. V gave up 1 base and J gave up 5 bases; unmatched junction bases: 5. Looked up from germline, CDR1 is SGHAT and CDR2 is FQNNGV. This CDR3 region has 15 residues. CDR3 in DNA: TGTGCCAGCAGCTTAGCGGGGGGGGGTATAGATACGCAGTATTTT. This gives the protein CASSLAGGGIDTQYF.

The gene calls are TRBV7-3 and TRBJ2-5; 12 bases line up with TRBD2. J was trimmed by 3 bases and V by 4 bases; bases with no gene match: 0. The germline V gene has CDR1 SGHTA and CDR2 FQGTGA. The CDR3 has 14 residues. CDR3 coding DNA: TGTGCCAGCAGCTCTAGCGGGGGGGAAGAGACCCAGTACTTC. The encoded protein is CASSSSGGEETQYF.

This rearrangement joins TRBV4-2 to TRBJ2-6; a possible D gene is TRBD1 (6 bases). V lost 1 base and J lost 2, with 9 bases in between. Germline CDR1 reads LGHNA; CDR2 reads YNFKEQ. The length of the CDR3 is 16 residues. CDR3 sequence reads: CASSQVWTAGANVLTF. Written as DNA, the CDR3 is TGTGCCAGCAGCCAAGTATGGACAGCTGGGGCCAACGTCCTGACTTTC.

The chain uses TRBV4-1 and TRBJ1-2; unclear D gene. Trimming took 3 bases from V and 2 from J, leaving 10 bases between them. Germline V gene data show CDR1 as MGHRA and CDR2 as YSYEKL. The CDR3 length is 14 residues. CDR3 nucleotides: TGCGCCAGCAGCCACTTGACTGTCAACTATGGCTACACCTTC. It encodes CASSHLTVNYGYTF.

This chain uses TRBV7-2 with TRBJ2-2; 13 nucleotides match TRBD2. Trimming removed 1 base from V and 1 base from J; junction bases left unmatched: 0. The CDR3 runs 17 residues. Germline V gives CDR1 SGHTA, CDR2 FQGNSA. CDR3 amino acids: CASSLGLAGGNTGELFF. CDR3 DNA sequence: TGTGCCAGCAGCTTAGGACTAGCGGGGGGGAACACCGGGGAGCTGTTTTTT.

V and J are TRBV24-1 and TRBJ2-5; D is uncertain. The germline CDR1 and CDR2 sequences are KGHDR and SFDVKD. V was trimmed by 4 bases and J by 4 bases, leaving 18 bases between them. The CDR3 covers 16 residues. CDR3 region: CATSDPTAVSGETQYF. In DNA form, the CDR3 reads TGTGCCACCAGTGACCCAACGGCAGTCTCGGGAGAGACCCAGTACTTC.

This rearrangement joins TRBV19 to TRBJ1-1, with unresolved D. CDR1 and CDR2 (germline): LNHDA, SQIVND (reference sequence). The CDR3 spans 16 residues. Trimming cost V 1 base and J 3 bases, with 15 bases left between them. CDR3 DNA: TGTGCCAGTAGTATAGGTTTCCGGAGGCTTTACACTGAAGCTTTCTTT. Amino acids: CASSIGFRRLYTEAFF.

This clone was seen at least ten times. The rearrangement uses TRBV7-9 and TRBJ2-7, with 10 bases aligning to TRBD1. The CDR3 is 15 amino acids. Germline V CDR1 and CDR2: SEHNR, FQNEAQ (reference sequence). The junction had 10 bases not matched to a gene; V was cut back by 5 bases and J by 6 bases. CDR3 loop: CASSPTGGTGAEQYF. The DNA for the CDR3 is TGTGCCAGCAGCCCAACCGGCGGGACAGGGGCCGAGCAGTACTTC.

The chain joins TRBV15 to TRBJ2-5, with 8 bases that match TRBD2. Germline V gene lookup returns CDR1 LNHNV and CDR2 YYDKDF (reference sequence). There are 19 residues in the CDR3. V was pared by 0 bases and J by 2 bases, with 14 bases of the junction left unmatched. The DNA for the CDR3 is TGTGCCACCAGCAGAGAGGCGGTTGGGCGGGGGGTTCTACAAGAGACCCAGTACTTC. Translation: CATSREAVGRGVLQETQYF.

The chain carries TRBV29-1 and TRBJ2-3, with D maybe TRBD2 (8 bases). The length of the CDR3 is 16 residues. V lost 8 bases, J lost 4 bases, and 25 bases lay in between. Germline CDR1 reads SQVTM; CDR2 reads ANQGSEA. CDR3 sequence (DNA): TGCAGCTCGGGGGGGATACAGGGGCTCGGGCCAGATACGCAGTATTTT. Translated, it gives CSSGGIQGLGPDTQYF.

CDR3 residues: CASSTGDYEQYF. CDR3 nucleotide sequence: TGTGCCAGCAGCACAGGGGACTACGAGCAGTACTTC. The V gene is TRBV28, the J gene TRBJ2-7; 7 bases align to TRBD1. The CDR3 extends over 12 amino acids. CDR1 MDHEN and CDR2 SYDVKM come from the germline V gene. Germline trimming cut 6 bases from V and 3 bases from J; bases unmatched to any gene: 2.

The chain combines TRBV15 with TRBJ1-2; perhaps TRBD1 as D (6 bases). CDR3 length equals 12 residues. The V end lost 0 bases, the J end lost 7 bases, and 6 bases lay between the germline ends. The germline CDR1 and CDR2 sequences are LNHNV and YYDKDF (reference sequence). The CDR3 sequence: CATSRDRGGYTF. DNA of the CDR3: TGTGCCACCAGCAGAGACAGGGGTGGCTACACCTTC.

This chain uses TRBV7-2 with TRBJ1-2; 9 nucleotides agree with TRBD1. This CDR3 has 14 amino acids. With 6 bases clipped from V and 2 bases from J, the junction kept 4 bases outside the gene matches. In germline, CDR1 is SGHTA, CDR2 FQGNSA. DNA of the CDR3: TGTGCCAGCAGGGGGACAGGGCAGAACTATGGCTACACCTTC. Translation gives CASRGTGQNYGYTF.

The DNA of the CDR3 is TGCGCCAGCACTCTGACAGGGAATGGCGTAGAGCAGTACTTC. Its protein is CASTLTGNGVEQYF. This chain connects TRBV5-1 to TRBJ2-7; 7 nucleotides line up with TRBD1. Unmatched junction bases numbered 13, after V lost 6 bases and J lost 7 bases. The CDR3 spans 14 residues. CDR1 is SGHRS, CDR2 YFSETQ, per germline.

Comment on this clone: Other DNA sequences in the sample encode the same CDR3. The J gene is TRBJ1-6, the V gene TRBV2; 8 bases line up with TRBD1. The germline CDR1 and CDR2 sequences are SNHLY and FYNNEI. With V trimmed by 10 bases and J by 4 bases, 6 bases remained unmatched. This CDR3 contains 14 residues. The CDR3 DNA follows: TGTGCCATTCAGACAGGGGATTATAATTCACCCCTCCACTTT. This codes for CAIQTGDYNSPLHF. Full variable domain (outside the CDR3, taken from reference TRBV2 and TRBJ1-6): EPEVTQTPSHQVTQMGQEVILRCVPISNHLYFYWYRQILGQKVEFLVSFYNNEISEKSEIFDDQFSVERPDGSNFTLKIRSTKLEDSAMYFCAIQTGDYNSPLHFGNGTRLTVT.

V gene TRBV11-3 combines with J gene TRBJ2-1, with 9 bases identical to TRBD1. J was trimmed by 6 bases and V by 5 bases; bases with no gene match: 14. The CDR3 runs to 17 residues. The germline V gene encodes CDR1 SGHNT and CDR2 YENEEA. CDR3 nucleotides: TGTGCCAGCAGCGCGGCCGACCGGGACAGGGACTTCAATGAGCAGTTCTTC. Its protein is CASSAADRDRDFNEQFF.

The chain uses TRBV5-1 and TRBJ1-1, with TRBD1 as a possible D gene (5 bases). Trimming stripped 4 bases from V and 4 bases from J, with 11 bases between. Germline CDR1 SGHRS, CDR2 YFSETQ. This CDR3 is built from 13 residues. CDR3 amino acids: CASSADQGTEAFF. The CDR3 DNA reads as TGCGCCAGCAGCGCGGACCAGGGCACTGAAGCTTTCTTT.

The count of this clone is one. V is TRBV24-1 and J is TRBJ2-1, with 11 positions matching TRBD1. Germline CDR1 KGHDR, CDR2 SFDVKD. Losses at the gene ends were 3 bases for V and 4 bases for J; bases not matched to a gene: 7. The CDR3 totals 17 residues. The CDR3 spells CATSDPPGTGGYNEQFF. CDR3 sequence (DNA): TGTGCCACCAGTGATCCTCCGGGGACAGGGGGTTACAATGAGCAGTTCTTC.